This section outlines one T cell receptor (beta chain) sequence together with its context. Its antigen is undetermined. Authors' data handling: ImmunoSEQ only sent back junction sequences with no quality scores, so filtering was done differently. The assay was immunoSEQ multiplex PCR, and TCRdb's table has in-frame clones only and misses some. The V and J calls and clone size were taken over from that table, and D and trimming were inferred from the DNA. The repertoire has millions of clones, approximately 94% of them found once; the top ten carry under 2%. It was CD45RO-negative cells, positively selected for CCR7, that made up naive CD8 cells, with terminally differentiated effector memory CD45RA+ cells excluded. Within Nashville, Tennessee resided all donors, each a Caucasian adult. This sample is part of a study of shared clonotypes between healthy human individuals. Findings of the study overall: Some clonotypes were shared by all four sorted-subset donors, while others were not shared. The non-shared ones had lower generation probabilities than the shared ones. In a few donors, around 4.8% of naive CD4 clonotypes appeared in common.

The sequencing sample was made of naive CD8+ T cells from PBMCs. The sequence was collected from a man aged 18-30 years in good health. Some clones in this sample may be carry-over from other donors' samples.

CDR3 nucleotides: TGTGCCAGCAGCCCCACTGTTGCCGGGGAGCTGTTTTTT. Translated: CASSPTVAGELFF. The chain is built from TRBV11-2 and TRBJ2-2; no clear D gene. The V gene lost 5 bases and the J gene lost 6 bases, with 10 bases spanning the gap. The CDR3 contains 13 residues. CDR1 is SGHAT, CDR2 FQNNGV, per germline. Full variable domain (rest looked up from reference TRBV11-2 and TRBJ2-2): EAGVAQSPRYKIIEKRQSVAFWCNPISGHATLYWYQQILGQGPKLLIQFQNNGVVDDSQLPKDRFSAERLKGVDSTLKIQPAKLEDSAVYLCASSPTVAGELFFGEGSRLTVL.